This entry describes one T cell receptor (beta chain). Antigen specificity is unknown. Sequencing targeted expressed TCRB transcripts, as all isolated RNA had been reverse transcribed. Libraries were prepared by immunoSEQ multiplex PCR; TCRdb keeps only in-frame clonotypes and omits some of them. The repertoire includes some 15,000 clones, 55% to 75% of them detected once, and 0.75% to 0.85% sits in the top ten. Germline CDR1 and CDR2: SQVTM and ANQGSEA. This CDR3 spans 12 amino acids. V gave up 4 bases and J gave up 6 bases, with 13 bases separating them. The sample is drawn from a study of beta chain features in type 1 diabetes. Study results and limitations: Moderate yet significant TCRB CDR3 shortening was seen in Type 1 diabetes patients in all four CD4+ subsets.

The sequence was collected from a man aged 30 to 45 with type 1 diabetes. Sequencing was performed on stem cell memory CD4+ T cells from blood. V usage is TRBV29-1 and J usage is TRBJ2-7; possible D gene TRBD2, 6 bases. CDR3 amino acids: CSVGAMGGEQYF. CDR3 nucleotides: TGCAGCGTTGGGGCCATGGGGGGCGAGCAGTACTTC.